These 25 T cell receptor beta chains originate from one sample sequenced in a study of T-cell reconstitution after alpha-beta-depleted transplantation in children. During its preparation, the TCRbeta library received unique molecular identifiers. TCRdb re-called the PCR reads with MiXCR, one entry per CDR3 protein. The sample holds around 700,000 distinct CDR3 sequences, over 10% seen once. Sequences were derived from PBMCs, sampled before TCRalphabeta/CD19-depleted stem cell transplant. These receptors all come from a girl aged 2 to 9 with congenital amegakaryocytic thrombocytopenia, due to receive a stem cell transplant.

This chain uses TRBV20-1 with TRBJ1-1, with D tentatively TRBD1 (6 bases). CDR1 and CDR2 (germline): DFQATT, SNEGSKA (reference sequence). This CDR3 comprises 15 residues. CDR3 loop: CRGGRRGLLNTEAFF. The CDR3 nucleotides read TGCAGGGGTGGCAGGAGGGGGTTGCTGAACACTGAAGCTTTCTTT.

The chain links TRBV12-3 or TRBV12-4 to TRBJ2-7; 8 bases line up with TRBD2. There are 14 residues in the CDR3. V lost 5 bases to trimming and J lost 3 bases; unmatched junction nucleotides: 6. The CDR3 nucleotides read TGTGCCAGCAGTACCGGGAGGGACCTCTACGAGCAGTACTTC. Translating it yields CASSTGRDLYEQYF.

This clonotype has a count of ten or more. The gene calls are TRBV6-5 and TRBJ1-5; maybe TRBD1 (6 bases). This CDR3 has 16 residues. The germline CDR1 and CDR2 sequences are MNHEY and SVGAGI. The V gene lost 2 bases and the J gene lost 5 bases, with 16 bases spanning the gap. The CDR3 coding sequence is TGTGCCAGCAGTTACCCCCAACAGGGCAGGGATCAGCCCCAGCATTTT. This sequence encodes CASSYPQQGRDQPQHF.

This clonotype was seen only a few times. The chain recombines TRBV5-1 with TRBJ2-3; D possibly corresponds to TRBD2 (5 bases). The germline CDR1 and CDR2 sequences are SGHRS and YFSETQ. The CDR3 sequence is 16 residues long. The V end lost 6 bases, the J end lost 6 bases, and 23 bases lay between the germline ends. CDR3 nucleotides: TGCGCCAGCACCCGGAATATCGGCGACCGAGGGGATACGCAGTATTTT. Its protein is CASTRNIGDRGDTQYF.

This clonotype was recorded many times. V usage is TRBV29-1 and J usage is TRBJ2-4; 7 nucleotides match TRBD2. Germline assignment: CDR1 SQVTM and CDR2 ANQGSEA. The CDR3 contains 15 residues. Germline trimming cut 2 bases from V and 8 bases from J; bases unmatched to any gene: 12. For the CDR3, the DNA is TGCAGCGTTGAATCCGGGGGACTAAACCGGGACATTCAGTACTTC. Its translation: CSVESGGLNRDIQYF. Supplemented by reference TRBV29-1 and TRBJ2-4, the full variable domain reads SAVISQKPSRDICQRGTSLTIQCQVDSQVTMMFWYRQQPGQSLTLIATANQGSEATYESGFVIDKFPISRPNLTFSTLTVSNMSPEDSSIYLCSVESGGLNRDIQYFGAGTRLSVL.

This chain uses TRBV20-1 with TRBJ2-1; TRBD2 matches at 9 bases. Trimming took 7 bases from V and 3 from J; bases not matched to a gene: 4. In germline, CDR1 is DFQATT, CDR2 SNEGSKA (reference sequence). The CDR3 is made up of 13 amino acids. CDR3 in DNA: TGCAGTGGCCATAGCGGGAGCTACAATGAGCAGTTCTTC. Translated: CSGHSGSYNEQFF.

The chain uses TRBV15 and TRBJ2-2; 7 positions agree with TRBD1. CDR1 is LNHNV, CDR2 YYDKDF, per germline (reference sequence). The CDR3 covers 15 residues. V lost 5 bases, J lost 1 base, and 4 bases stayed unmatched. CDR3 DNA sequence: TGTGCCACCAGCTTTCGGACAGGGAACACCGGGGAGCTGTTTTTT. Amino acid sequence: CATSFRTGNTGELFF.

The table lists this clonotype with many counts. The CDR3, as DNA: TGTGCCAGCATCCACTATGAGCAGTTCTTC. This codes for CASIHYEQFF. The V and J genes are TRBV12-3 or TRBV12-4 and TRBJ2-1; D ambiguous. Trimming took 7 bases from V and 8 from J, leaving 6 bases between them. The CDR3 is 10 amino acids.

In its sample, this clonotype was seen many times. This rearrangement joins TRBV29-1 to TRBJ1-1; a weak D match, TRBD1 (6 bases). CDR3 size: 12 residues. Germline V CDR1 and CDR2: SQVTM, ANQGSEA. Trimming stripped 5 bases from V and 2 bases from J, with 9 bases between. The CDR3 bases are TGCAGCGTTCGGACAGTAAACACTGAAGCTTTCTTT. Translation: CSVRTVNTEAFF. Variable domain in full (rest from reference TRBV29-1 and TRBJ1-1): SAVISQKPSRDICQRGTSLTIQCQVDSQVTMMFWYRQQPGQSLTLIATANQGSEATYESGFVIDKFPISRPNLTFSTLTVSNMSPEDSSIYLCSVRTVNTEAFFGQGTRLTVV.

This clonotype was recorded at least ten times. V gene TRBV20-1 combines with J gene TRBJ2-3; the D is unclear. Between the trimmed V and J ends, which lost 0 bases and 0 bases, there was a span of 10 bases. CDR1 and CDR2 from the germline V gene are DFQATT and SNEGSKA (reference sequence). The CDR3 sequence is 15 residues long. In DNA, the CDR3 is TGCAGTGCTAGAGAGGGCGCTTCTAGCACAGATACGCAGTATTTT. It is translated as CSAREGASSTDTQYF.

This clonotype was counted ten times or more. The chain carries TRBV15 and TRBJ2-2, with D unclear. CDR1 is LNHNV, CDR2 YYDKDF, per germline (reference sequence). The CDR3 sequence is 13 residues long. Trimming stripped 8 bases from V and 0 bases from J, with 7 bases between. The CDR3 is CATFESNTGELFF. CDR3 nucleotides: TGTGCCACCTTTGAATCGAACACCGGGGAGCTGTTTTTT.

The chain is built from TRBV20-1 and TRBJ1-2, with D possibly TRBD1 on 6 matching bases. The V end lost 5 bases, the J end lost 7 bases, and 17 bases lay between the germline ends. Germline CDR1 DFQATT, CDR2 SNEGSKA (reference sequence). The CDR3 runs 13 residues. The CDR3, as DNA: TGCAGTGCTTCACACAGGGAATACGGTGGCTACACCTTC. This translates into CSASHREYGGYTF.

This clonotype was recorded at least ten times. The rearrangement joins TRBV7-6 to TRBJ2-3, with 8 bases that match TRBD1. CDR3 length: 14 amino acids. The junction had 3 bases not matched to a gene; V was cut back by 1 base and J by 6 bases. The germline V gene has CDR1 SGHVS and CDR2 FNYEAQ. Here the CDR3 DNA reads TGTGCCAGCAGCTTAGGGGGACAGGCCGATACGCAGTATTTT. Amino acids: CASSLGGQADTQYF.

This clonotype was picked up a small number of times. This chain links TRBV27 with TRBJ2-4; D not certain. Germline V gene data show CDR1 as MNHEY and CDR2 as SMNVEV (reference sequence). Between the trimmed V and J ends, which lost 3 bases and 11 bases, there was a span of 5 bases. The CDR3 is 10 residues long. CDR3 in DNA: TGTGCCAGCAGTTTTGATCTTCAGTACTTC. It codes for CASSFDLQYF.

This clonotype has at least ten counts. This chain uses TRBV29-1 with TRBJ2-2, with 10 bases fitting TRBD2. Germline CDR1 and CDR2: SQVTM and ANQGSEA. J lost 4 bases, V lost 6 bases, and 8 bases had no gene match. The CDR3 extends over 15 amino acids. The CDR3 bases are TGCAGCGTCAGAGCGGGAGGGCCTTCCACCGGGGAGCTGTTTTTT. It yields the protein CSVRAGGPSTGELFF.

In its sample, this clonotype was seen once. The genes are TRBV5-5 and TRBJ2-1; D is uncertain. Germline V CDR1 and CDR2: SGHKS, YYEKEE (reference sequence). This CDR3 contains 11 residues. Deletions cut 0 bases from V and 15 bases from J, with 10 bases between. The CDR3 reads CASSLGEITFF. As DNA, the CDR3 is TGTGCCAGCAGCTTGGGAGAGATTACGTTCTTC.

The CDR3: CASSIEPQGMNTEAFF. The CDR3 DNA sequence: TGTGCCAGCAGCATAGAACCACAGGGGATGAACACTGAAGCTTTCTTT. The chain recombines TRBV7-8 with TRBJ1-1; 7 bases map to TRBD1. The V segment lost 5 bases and the J segment 0 bases; nucleotides outside the gene matches: 9. The CDR3 covers 16 residues. Germline V gene lookup returns CDR1 SGHVS and CDR2 FQNEAQ.

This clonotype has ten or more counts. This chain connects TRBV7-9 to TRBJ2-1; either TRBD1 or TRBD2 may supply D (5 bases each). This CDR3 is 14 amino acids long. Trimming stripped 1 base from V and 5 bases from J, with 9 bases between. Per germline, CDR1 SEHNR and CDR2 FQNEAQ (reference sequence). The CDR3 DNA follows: TGTGCCAGCAGCTTAGACGGGGCCCACAATGAGCAGTTCTTC. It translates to CASSLDGAHNEQFF.

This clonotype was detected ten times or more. The CDR3 spells CSVRTGSTGELFF. The CDR3 nucleotides are TGCAGTGTCCGGACAGGTAGTACCGGGGAGCTGTTTTTT. V gene TRBV20-1 combines with J gene TRBJ2-2; 7 bases are shared with TRBD1. The CDR3 extends over 13 amino acids. The trim removed 7 bases at V and 5 bases at J, leaving 7 bases unmatched. Germline lookup yields CDR1 DFQATT and CDR2 SNEGSKA (reference sequence).

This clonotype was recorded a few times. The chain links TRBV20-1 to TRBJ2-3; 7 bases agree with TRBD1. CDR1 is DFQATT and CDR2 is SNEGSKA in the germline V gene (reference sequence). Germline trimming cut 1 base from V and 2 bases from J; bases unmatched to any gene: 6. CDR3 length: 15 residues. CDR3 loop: CSARGPQGTTDTQYF. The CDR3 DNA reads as TGCAGTGCTAGAGGCCCACAGGGGACCACAGATACGCAGTATTTT.

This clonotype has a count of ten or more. This CDR3 reads CASSFSRSSTDTQYF. For the CDR3, the DNA is TGCGCCAGCAGCTTCTCTAGGTCTAGCACAGATACGCAGTATTTT. This rearrangement joins TRBV5-1 to TRBJ2-3, with D hard to call. Germline assignment: CDR1 SGHRS and CDR2 YFSETQ. Deletions cut 2 bases from V and 0 bases from J, with 10 bases between. The CDR3 has 15 residues.

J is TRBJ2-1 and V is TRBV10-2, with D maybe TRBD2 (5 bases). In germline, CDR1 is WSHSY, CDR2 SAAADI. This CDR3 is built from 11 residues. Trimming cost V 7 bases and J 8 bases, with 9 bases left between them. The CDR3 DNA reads TGCGCCAGCACCGAGGGTTATGAGCAGTTCTTC. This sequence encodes CASTEGYEQFF.

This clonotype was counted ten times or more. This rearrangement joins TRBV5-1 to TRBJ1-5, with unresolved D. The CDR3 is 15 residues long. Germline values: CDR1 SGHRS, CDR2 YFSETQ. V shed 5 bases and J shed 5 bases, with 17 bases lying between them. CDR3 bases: TGCGCCAGCAGTCGGGCGGGAAGAAGCGATCAGCCCCAGCATTTT. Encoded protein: CASSRAGRSDQPQHF. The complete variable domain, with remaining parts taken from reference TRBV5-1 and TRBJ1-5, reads KAGVTQTPRYLIKTRGQQVTLSCSPISGHRSVSWYQQTPGQGLQFLFEYFSETQRNKGNFPGRFSGRQFSNSRSEMNVSTLELGDSALYLCASSRAGRSDQPQHFGDGTRLSIL.

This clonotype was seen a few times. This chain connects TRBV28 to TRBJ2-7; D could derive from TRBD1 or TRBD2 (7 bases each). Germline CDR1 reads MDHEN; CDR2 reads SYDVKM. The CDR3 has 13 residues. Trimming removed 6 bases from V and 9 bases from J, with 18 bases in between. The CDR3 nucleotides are TGTGCCAGCAGCCTCCCCACAGGGGAGGGGCAGTACTTC. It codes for CASSLPTGEGQYF.

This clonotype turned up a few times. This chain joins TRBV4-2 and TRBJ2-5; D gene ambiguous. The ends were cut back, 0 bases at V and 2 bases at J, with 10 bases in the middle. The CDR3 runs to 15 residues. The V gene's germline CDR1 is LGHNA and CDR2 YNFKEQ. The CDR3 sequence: CASSQDSSDQETQYF. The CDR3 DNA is TGTGCCAGCAGCCAAGATTCGTCAGATCAAGAGACCCAGTACTTC.